These T cell receptor beta chains were read from a single sample in a study of Graves' ophthalmopathy and Graves' hyperthyroidism. TCRdb independently ran MiXCR on the multiplex PCR reads; one entry per CDR3 protein. The sample consists of 740,000 or so distinct CDR3 sequences, approximately 40% of them appearing once. The sample taken for sequencing was peripheral blood. These receptors all stem from an adult man with Graves' ophthalmopathy. Both conserved end residues are part of each CDR3. The order of the fields is J gene, V gene, clone size, D gene, CDR3 protein, CDR3 DNA. D genes are given only for firm matches. The size of a clone is reported for some rows only, either as once, few or many, or as a class for expanded clones.

TRBJ2-2	TRBV4-3	NA	NA	CASSQGDGTGELFF	TGCGCCAGCAGCCAAGGGGACGGCACCGGGGAGCTGTTTTTT
TRBJ1-5	TRBV6-5	NA	TRBD1	CASKQTGGNQPQHF	TGTGCCAGCAAGCAGACAGGGGGCAATCAGCCCCAGCATTTT
TRBJ2-5	TRBV2	NA	NA	CASMWRGGEETQYF	TGTGCCAGCATGTGGCGCGGGGGCGAAGAGACCCAGTACTTC
TRBJ2-3	TRBV15	NA	NA	CATSRGGGSTDTQYF	TGTGCCACCAGCAGAGGAGGTGGTAGCACAGATACGCAGTATTTT
TRBJ1-5	TRBV24-1	NA	TRBD1	CASSEQTGDQPQHF	TGTGCCAGCAGTGAACAGACAGGGGATCAGCCCCAGCATTTT
TRBJ2-3	TRBV7-6	NA	TRBD1	CASSSGQGVTDTQYF	TGTGCCAGCAGCTCGGGACAGGGGGTCACAGATACGCAGTATTTT
TRBJ2-3	TRBV7-6	NA	NA	CASSSYGDRTDTQYF	TGTGCCAGCAGCTCGTACGGGGACCGCACAGATACGCAGTATTTT
TRBJ2-7	TRBV30	NA	NA	CAWSGESYEQYF	TGTGCCTGGAGCGGGGAATCCTACGAGCAGTACTTC
TRBJ2-2	TRBV7-9	NA	TRBD1	CASRDRGRLELFF	TGTGCCAGCAGGGACAGGGGGCGATTGGAGCTGTTTTTT
TRBJ1-2	TRBV25-1	NA	NA	CASSLGAPGHYGYTF	TGTGCCAGCAGTCTAGGGGCCCCGGGACACTATGGCTACACCTTC
TRBJ2-7	TRBV2	few	TRBD1	CASMTGVGYEQYF	TGTGCCAGCATGACAGGGGTTGGCTACGAGCAGTACTTC
TRBJ1-3	TRBV19	NA	NA	CASSDQGVSGNTIYF	TGTGCCAGTAGTGACCAGGGAGTCTCTGGAAACACCATATATTTT
TRBJ1-1	TRBV10-3	NA	NA	CAISVPGGWNTEAFF	TGTGCCATCAGTGTACCGGGGGGTTGGAACACTGAAGCTTTCTTT
TRBJ2-7	TRBV9	NA	TRBD2	CASSPGTSAPAFYEQYF	TGTGCCAGCAGTCCCGGGACTAGCGCGCCAGCGTTCTACGAGCAGTACTTC
TRBJ1-6	TRBV12-3/TRBV12-4	many	NA	CASSPRRGNSPLHF	TGTGCCAGCAGTCCCCGGCGGGGGAATTCACCCCTCCACTTT
TRBJ2-2	TRBV9	NA	NA	CASSQDPGELFF	TGTGCCAGCAGCCAAGATCCCGGGGAGCTGTTTTTT
TRBJ1-1	TRBV7-9	many	NA	CASSLGQLNTEAFF	TGTGCCAGCAGCTTAGGACAGTTGAACACTGAAGCTTTCTTT
TRBJ1-5	TRBV10-3	NA	NA	CASSRTDLNQPQHF	TGTGCCAGCAGTCGGACAGATCTAAATCAGCCCCAGCATTTT
TRBJ2-6	TRBV20-1	NA	NA	CSAKPGANVLTF	TGCAGTGCTAAGCCGGGGGCCAACGTCCTGACTTTC
TRBJ2-2	TRBV7-9	NA	NA	CASSSNSGAAPNTGELFF	TGTGCCAGCAGCTCCAATAGCGGAGCCGCTCCTAACACCGGGGAGCTGTTTTTT
TRBJ2-5	TRBV2	NA	TRBD1	CARVRGLETQYF	TGTGCTAGAGTCAGGGGGCTGGAGACCCAGTACTTC
TRBJ1-1	TRBV25-1	NA	NA	CASRGGEQEAFF	TGTGCCAGCAGGGGAGGGGAACAGGAAGCTTTCTTT
TRBJ1-1	TRBV24-1	many	NA	CATIRDKNTEAFF	TGTGCCACTATCCGGGACAAGAACACTGAAGCTTTCTTT
TRBJ2-2	TRBV25-1	NA	TRBD1	CASSTGGQNTGELFF	TGTGCCAGCAGTACAGGGGGCCAAAACACCGGGGAGCTGTTTTTT
TRBJ1-1	TRBV11-2	few	NA	CASSLRQHTEAFF	TGTGCCAGCTCACTAAGACAGCACACTGAAGCTTTCTTT
TRBJ2-5	TRBV7-2	few	TRBD2	CASSSIASGGAETQYF	TGTGCCAGCAGCTCGATTGCTAGCGGGGGGGCTGAGACCCAGTACTTC
TRBJ2-7	TRBV7-8	NA	TRBD2	CASSPRTGRLAYEQYF	TGTGCCAGCAGCCCTCGGACCGGGAGGTTGGCCTACGAGCAGTACTTC
TRBJ2-7	TRBV19	few	TRBD1	CATRDRGYEQYF	TGTGCCACCAGGGACAGGGGCTACGAGCAGTACTTC
TRBJ1-2	TRBV10-3	few	NA	CASSFEGRMDGYTF	TGTGCCAGTTCCTTCGAGGGGCGGATGGATGGCTACACCTTC
TRBJ1-5	TRBV7-8	many	TRBD1	CASSFGTGLEQPQHF	TGTGCCAGCAGCTTCGGGACAGGTCTCGAACAGCCCCAGCATTTT
TRBJ1-2	TRBV20-1	few	NA	CNARDPWTAANYGYTF	TGCAATGCTAGAGACCCCTGGACAGCCGCTAACTATGGCTACACCTTC
TRBJ1-5	TRBV2	many	TRBD1	CASSGDRNYQPQHF	TGTGCCAGCAGTGGGGACAGGAATTATCAGCCCCAGCATTTT
TRBJ1-5	TRBV2	few	NA	CASSEDKGHGQPQHF	TGTGCCAGCAGTGAAGACAAGGGGCATGGGCAGCCCCAGCATTTT
TRBJ2-7	TRBV2	NA	TRBD2	CASSEMAGGYEQYF	TGTGCCAGCAGTGAAATGGCGGGGGGCTACGAGCAGTACTTC
TRBJ1-5	TRBV7-6	many	NA	CARGDQPQHF	TGTGCCAGAGGTGATCAGCCCCAGCATTTT
TRBJ2-7	TRBV5-8	few	NA	CASSLNGDSYEQYF	TGTGCCAGCAGCTTGAACGGTGACTCCTACGAGCAGTACTTC